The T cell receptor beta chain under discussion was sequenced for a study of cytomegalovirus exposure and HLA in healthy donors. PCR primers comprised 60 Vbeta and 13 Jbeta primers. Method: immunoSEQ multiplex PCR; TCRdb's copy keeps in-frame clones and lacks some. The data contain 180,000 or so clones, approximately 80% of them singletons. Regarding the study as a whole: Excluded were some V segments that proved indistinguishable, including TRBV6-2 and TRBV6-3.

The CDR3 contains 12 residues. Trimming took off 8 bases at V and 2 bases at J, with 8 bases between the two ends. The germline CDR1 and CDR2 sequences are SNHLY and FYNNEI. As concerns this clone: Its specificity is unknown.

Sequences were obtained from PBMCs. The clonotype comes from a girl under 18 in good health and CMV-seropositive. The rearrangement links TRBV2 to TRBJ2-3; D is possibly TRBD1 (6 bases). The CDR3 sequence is CASRTATDTQYF. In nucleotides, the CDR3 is TGTGCCAGCCGGACAGCCACAGATACGCAGTATTTT.